This T cell receptor beta chain was captured in a study of T cells after yellow fever vaccination. Findings and limits, study-wide: Clonotypes appearing in both CD4 and CD8 compartments existed, and their share was small.

CDR1 is KGHSH and CDR2 is LQKENI in the germline V gene. The germline V and J ends were trimmed by 0 bases and 4 bases, with 13 bases remaining between them. This CDR3 region has 17 residues. TCRdb re-derived calls from the 5' RACE reads in MiXCR, one entry per CDR3 protein. The sample lists roughly 300,000 distinct CDR3 sequences; approximately 7% were seen once. This clonotype appeared a few times. Its cognate antigen is unknown. Source: PBMCs, taken more than 40 days after the first yellow fever vaccination. The V gene is TRBV18, the J gene TRBJ2-6; D might be TRBD2 (5 bases). The source is a man aged 18-30 years who received the YFV17D yellow fever vaccine. The CDR3: CASSPPDLGTGANVLTF. As DNA, the CDR3 is TGTGCCAGCTCACCACCGGACTTGGGTACCGGGGCCAACGTCCTGACTTTC. Complete variable domain (other parts from reference TRBV18 and TRBJ2-6): NAGVMQNPRHLVRRRGQEARLRCSPMKGHSHVYWYRQLPEEGLKFMVYLQKENIIDESGMPKERFSAEFPKEGPSILRIQQVVRGDSAAYFCASSPPDLGTGANVLTFGAGSRLTVL.